This T cell receptor (beta chain) appears in the sequencing data of a study of T-cell reconstitution after alpha-beta-depleted transplantation in children. Unique molecular identifiers were used to barcode this TCRbeta library. TCRdb re-analysed the PCR reads in MiXCR, keeping a single row per CDR3 protein. The sample includes hundreds of thousands of distinct CDR3 sequences, around 18% seen only once; the top ten take approximately 3%. Trimming pared 5 bases from V and 0 bases from J, leaving 12 bases between. The CDR3 runs 14 residues. CDR1 and CDR2 from the germline V gene are SGHKS and YYEKEE (reference sequence). This clonotype occurred a few times.

Sequencing used PBMCs from the stem cell graft donor, obtained from the stem cell graft. V gene TRBV5-5 combines with J gene TRBJ2-7; D is undetermined. The receptor was derived from a human donor who donated a stem cell graft to a child with acute lymphoblastic leukemia. In DNA, the CDR3 is TGTGCCAGCAGTCATGAGATGTACTCCTACGAGCAGTACTTC. It encodes CASSHEMYSYEQYF. Filled out from reference TRBV5-5 and TRBJ2-7, the complete variable domain reads DAGVTQSPTHLIKTRGQQVTLRCSPISGHKSVSWYQQVLGQGPQFIFQYYEKEERGRGNFPDRFSARQFPNYSSELNVNALLLGDSALYLCASSHEMYSYEQYFGPGTRLTVT.